This T cell receptor (beta chain) was identified during a study of blood T cell repertoires in COVID-19. Across the study: The analysed material was cDNA or gDNA that came from T cells, B-cell-depleted T cells, or PBMCs.

The data were produced by immunoSEQ multiplex PCR, yet TCRdb's version contains in-frame clones alone and is incomplete. This table holds a few hundred thousand clones, over 80% found once. Those enrolled in Seattle joined during active infection and were followed longitudinally afterward. The CDR3 totals 14 residues. J gave up 4 bases and V 5 bases, and 3 bases lay outside the gene matches. Per the germline V gene, CDR1 is MNHNY and CDR2 is SVGAGI (reference sequence). Source material: peripheral blood. The TCR comes from a woman in her 50s with COVID-19, enrolled during active disease. The chain recombines TRBV6-6 with TRBJ1-3, with TRBD1 identical over 9 bases. CDR3 sequence: CASSATGGGNTIYF. CDR3 nucleotides: TGTGCCAGCAGTGCTACAGGGGGCGGAAACACCATATATTTT.